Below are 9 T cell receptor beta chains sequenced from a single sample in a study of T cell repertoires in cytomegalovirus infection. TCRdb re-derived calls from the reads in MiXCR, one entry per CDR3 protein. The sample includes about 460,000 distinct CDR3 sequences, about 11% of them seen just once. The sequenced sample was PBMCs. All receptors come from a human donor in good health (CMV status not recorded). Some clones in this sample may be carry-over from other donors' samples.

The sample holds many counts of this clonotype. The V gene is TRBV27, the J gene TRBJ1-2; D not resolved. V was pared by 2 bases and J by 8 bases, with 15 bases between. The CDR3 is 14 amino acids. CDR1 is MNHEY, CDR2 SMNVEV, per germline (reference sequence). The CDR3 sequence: CASSLVREGNGYTF. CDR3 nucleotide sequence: TGTGCCAGCAGTTTAGTGAGGGAAGGGAACGGCTACACCTTC.

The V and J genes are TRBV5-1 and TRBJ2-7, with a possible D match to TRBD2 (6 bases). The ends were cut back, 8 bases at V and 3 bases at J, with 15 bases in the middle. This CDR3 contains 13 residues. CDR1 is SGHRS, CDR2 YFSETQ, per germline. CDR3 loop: CASHRDLGYEQYF. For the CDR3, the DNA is TGCGCCAGTCACCGGGACTTGGGCTACGAGCAGTACTTC.

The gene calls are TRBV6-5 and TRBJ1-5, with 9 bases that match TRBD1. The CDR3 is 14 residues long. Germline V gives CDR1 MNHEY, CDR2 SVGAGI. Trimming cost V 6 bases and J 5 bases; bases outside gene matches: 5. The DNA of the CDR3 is TGTGCCAGCAGCAAATGGGACAGGGATCAGCCCCAGCATTTT. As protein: CASSKWDRDQPQHF.

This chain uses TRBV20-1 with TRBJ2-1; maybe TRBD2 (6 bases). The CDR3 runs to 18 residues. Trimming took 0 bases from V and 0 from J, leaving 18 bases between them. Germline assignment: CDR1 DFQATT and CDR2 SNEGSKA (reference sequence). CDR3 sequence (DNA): TGCAGTGCTAGAGAGGATGGGAGTAGCGGAAGCTCCTACAATGAGCAGTTCTTC. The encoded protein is CSAREDGSSGSSYNEQFF.

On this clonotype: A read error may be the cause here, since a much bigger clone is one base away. The CDR3, as DNA: TGCGCCAGCAGCCAACCTGAAGGTTCAAATGAAAAACTGTTTTTT. This encodes CASSQPEGSNEKLFF. The chain uses TRBV4-3 and TRBJ1-4, with unresolved D. The CDR3 length is 15 residues. Germline values: CDR1 LGHNA, CDR2 YSLEER. The V end lost 2 bases, the J end lost 5 bases, and 12 bases lay between the germline ends.

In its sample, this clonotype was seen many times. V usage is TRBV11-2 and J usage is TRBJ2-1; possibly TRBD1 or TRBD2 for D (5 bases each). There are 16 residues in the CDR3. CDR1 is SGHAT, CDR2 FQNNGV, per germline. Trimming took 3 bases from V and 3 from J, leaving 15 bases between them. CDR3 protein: CASSFRRLGDYNEQFF. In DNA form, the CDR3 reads TGTGCCAGCAGCTTCCGGAGGCTAGGGGACTACAATGAGCAGTTCTTC.

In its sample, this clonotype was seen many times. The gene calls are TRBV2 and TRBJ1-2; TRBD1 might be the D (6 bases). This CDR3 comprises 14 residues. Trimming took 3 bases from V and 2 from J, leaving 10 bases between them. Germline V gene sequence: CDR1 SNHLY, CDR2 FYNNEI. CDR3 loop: CASSEADRNYGYTF. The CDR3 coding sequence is TGTGCCAGCAGTGAGGCGGACAGAAACTATGGCTACACCTTC.

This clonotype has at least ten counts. CDR3 DNA sequence: TGTGCCAGCAGTTACTCGGGGAGAGGGGGGAGCACTGAAGCTTTCTTT. As protein: CASSYSGRGGSTEAFF. The chain carries TRBV6-5 and TRBJ1-1, with D possibly matching TRBD1 (6 bases). Per germline, CDR1 MNHEY and CDR2 SVGAGI. This CDR3 has 16 residues. The ends were cut back, 0 bases at V and 4 bases at J, with 15 bases in the middle.

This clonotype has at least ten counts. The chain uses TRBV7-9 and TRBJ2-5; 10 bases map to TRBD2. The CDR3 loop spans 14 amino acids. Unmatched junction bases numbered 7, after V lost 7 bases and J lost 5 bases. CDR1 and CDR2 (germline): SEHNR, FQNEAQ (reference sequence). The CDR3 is CASISGGDDETQYF. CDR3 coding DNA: TGTGCCAGCATCAGCGGGGGGGATGATGAGACCCAGTACTTC. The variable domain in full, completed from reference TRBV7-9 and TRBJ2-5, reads DTGVSQNPRHKITKRGQNVTFRCDPISEHNRLYWYRQTLGQGPEFLTYFQNEAQLEKSRLLSDRFSAERPKGSFSTLEIQRTEQGDSAMYLCASISGGDDETQYFGPGTRLLVL.